The subject of this entry is one T cell receptor beta chain. The antigen remains unidentified. The data stem from a study of a mutant IDH1 vaccine in newly diagnosed glioma. Study in general: Vaccines were first given 4-6 weeks after radiotherapy alone, or with temozolomide cycles.

Study outcomes and limitations: Of all patients, approximately 93% showed vaccine-induced immune responses.

The time point: week 11, during vaccination. Every single dose of the vaccine, 300 ug of mutant IDH1 20-mer peptide, came with topical imiquimod. Donors had new IDH1-mutant astrocytomas of WHO grade 3 or 4 (ATRX-lost). The data were produced by immunoSEQ multiplex PCR, yet TCRdb's version contains in-frame clones alone and is incomplete. The sample carries around 53,000 clones, around nine tenths recorded once. In germline, CDR1 is SGHDT, CDR2 YYEEEE. CDR3 length: 16 amino acids. Trimming at V came to 4 bases and at J to 7 bases, leaving 14 bases not matched to a gene. The rearrangement uses TRBV5-6 and TRBJ2-1; 7 bases are a match to TRBD1. The sequencing used PBMCs, collected from a glioma patient whose treatment included an IDH1 peptide vaccine. The clonotype comes from a man in his fifties or sixties with glioma. The CDR3 is CASSLQTGSRLNEQFF. The CDR3 nucleotides read TGTGCCAGCAGCCTACAGACAGGGTCTAGGCTTAATGAGCAGTTCTTC.